This T cell receptor beta chain was sequenced during a study of T cell responses to AZD1222 COVID-19 vaccine. Germline lookup yields CDR1 LGHNA and CDR2 YSLEER. The CDR3 has 15 amino acids. Trimming removed 1 base at V and 0 bases at J, with 9 bases between. Study-level points and caveats: Regions 160-218 and 743-854 dominated among vaccine-associated CD4 TCRs spanning spike. Compared with day 0, the breadth and depth of the Spike-specific TCR repertoire rose significantly after two doses of AZD1222.

This clone has only one observation. What it binds is not known. Using immunoSEQ multiplex PCR, the repertoire was profiled, and TCRdb retains in-frame clones only, with some absent. The sample gives about 76,000 clones, 90% of which show up once; 3.5% to 5% is in the top ten. The V and J genes are TRBV4-3 and TRBJ1-1; D is uncertain. The sequence was obtained from an adult in good health. The source was peripheral blood, collected on day 0 of AZD1222 vaccination. CDR3 sequence reads: CASSQVMGMNTEAFF. DNA of the CDR3: TGCGCCAGCAGCCAAGTTATGGGGATGAACACTGAAGCTTTCTTT.